Below are 13 T cell receptor beta chains sequenced from a single sample in a study of blood T cell repertoires in COVID-19. Sequenced by immunoSEQ multiplex PCR; TCRdb stores in-frame clones only, minus some. Of some 270,000 clones in the sample, about 90% were seen once. Sequenced material: PBMCs or T cells enriched from blood (not recorded which). Receptors originate from a woman aged 40 to 50 who had been exposed to COVID-19.

The chain links TRBV19 to TRBJ1-2; TRBD1 might be the D (5 bases). The CDR3 runs to 15 residues. The V gene lost 5 bases and the J gene lost 4 bases, with 17 bases spanning the gap. Germline V gene lookup returns CDR1 LNHDA and CDR2 SQIVND (reference sequence). CDR3 nucleotide sequence: TGTGCCAGTAGTCCCCAGGGTACCAACATCTATGGCTACACCTTC. It codes for CASSPQGTNIYGYTF.

This clone came up once. CDR3 sequence: CASSKEIRAGYGYTF. In DNA form, the CDR3 reads TGTGCCAGCAGTAAGGAAATCCGGGCGGGCTATGGCTACACCTTC. This chain connects TRBV6-5 to TRBJ1-2; D gene ambiguous. The CDR3 loop spans 15 amino acids. Per the germline V gene, CDR1 is MNHEY and CDR2 is SVGAGI. V lost 5 bases to trimming and J lost 4 bases, with 17 bases between them.

The genes are TRBV3-1 (or the pseudogene TRBV3-2) and TRBJ1-6; D is uncertain. V dropped 4 bases and J dropped 1 base, with 11 bases sitting between them. Germline V CDR1 and CDR2: LGHDT, YNNKEL (reference sequence). This CDR3 is 16 amino acids long. The CDR3 loop is CASSPTLGSYNSPLHF. The CDR3 DNA follows: TGTGCCAGCAGCCCGACTCTGGGTTCCTATAATTCACCCCTCCACTTT.

V and J are TRBV5-1 and TRBJ1-1; maybe TRBD1 (5 bases). Germline V gene data show CDR1 as SGHRS and CDR2 as YFSETQ. The V end was cut by 1 base, the J end by 5 bases, with 6 bases between. The CDR3 is 12 amino acids. The DNA of the CDR3 is TGCGCCAGCAGCTTGCAGGGTACTGAAGCTTTCTTT. Its protein product is CASSLQGTEAFF. Looking up the rest from reference TRBV5-1 and TRBJ1-1 gives the full variable domain: KAGVTQTPRYLIKTRGQQVTLSCSPISGHRSVSWYQQTPGQGLQFLFEYFSETQRNKGNFPGRFSGRQFSNSRSEMNVSTLELGDSALYLCASSLQGTEAFFGQGTRLTVV.

This chain joins TRBV7-9 and TRBJ2-2; no clear D. Germline V lookup: CDR1 SEHNR, CDR2 FQNEAQ (reference sequence). V was cut by 2 bases and J by 3 bases, with 4 bases left in between. The length of the CDR3 is 13 residues. The CDR3 here is CASSLFYTGELFF. CDR3 DNA sequence: TGTGCCAGCAGCTTATTCTACACCGGGGAGCTGTTTTTT.

The chain links TRBV28 to TRBJ1-6; D gene uncertain. Germline V lookup: CDR1 MDHEN, CDR2 SYDVKM. V was clipped by 10 bases and J by 0 bases, with 13 bases between them. The CDR3 is made up of 15 amino acids. In DNA form, the CDR3 reads TGTGCCACTAAGAACCCGAGCTCCTATAATTCACCCCTCCACTTT. It translates to CATKNPSSYNSPLHF. Filled out from reference TRBV28 and TRBJ1-6, the complete variable domain reads DVKVTQSSRYLVKRTGEKVFLECVQDMDHENMFWYRQDPGLGLRLIYFSYDVKMKEKGDIPEGYSVSREKKERFSLILESASTNQTSMYLCATKNPSSYNSPLHFGNGTRLTVT.

This chain joins TRBV30 and TRBJ2-3, with 8 bases fitting TRBD2. The CDR3 totals 14 residues. CDR1 and CDR2 (germline): GTSNPN, SVGIG (reference sequence). With 2 bases clipped from V and 2 bases from J, the junction kept 3 bases outside the gene matches. The CDR3 is CAWSLSGTTDTQYF. CDR3 nucleotides: TGTGCCTGGAGTCTTAGCGGGACCACAGATACGCAGTATTTT.

The genes are TRBV7-2 and TRBJ2-3; 10 bases are a match to TRBD2. Germline values: CDR1 SGHTA, CDR2 FQGNSA. Trimming cost V 0 bases and J 5 bases; bases outside gene matches: 11. CDR3 length equals 18 residues. The chain's CDR3 is CASSLAWSSGGAGDTQYF. Written as DNA, the CDR3 is TGTGCCAGCAGCTTAGCTTGGTCCAGCGGGGGGGCCGGAGATACGCAGTATTTT.

The rearrangement joins TRBV28 to TRBJ2-5; possibly TRBD2 for D (5 bases). V was shortened by 6 bases and J by 1 base, with 6 bases between the two germline ends. The CDR3 contains 12 residues. The V gene's germline CDR1 is MDHEN and CDR2 SYDVKM. The CDR3 DNA follows: TGTGCCAGCAGCCGGGGCCAAGAGACCCAGTACTTC. It yields the protein CASSRGQETQYF. The whole variable domain, remainder taken from reference TRBV28 and TRBJ2-5, is DVKVTQSSRYLVKRTGEKVFLECVQDMDHENMFWYRQDPGLGLRLIYFSYDVKMKEKGDIPEGYSVSREKKERFSLILESASTNQTSMYLCASSRGQETQYFGPGTRLLVL.

The CDR3 nucleotides read TGTGCCAGCAGCGCACACCCCGGGGGAGGCACCGGGGAGCTGTTTTTT. It codes for CASSAHPGGGTGELFF. This rearrangement joins TRBV9 to TRBJ2-2, with a possible D match to TRBD2 (6 bases). The germline V and J ends were trimmed by 3 bases and 4 bases, with 16 bases remaining between them. Germline-derived CDR1 and CDR2 are SGDLS and YYNGEE. This CDR3 spans 16 amino acids.

The chain is built from TRBV6-4 and TRBJ2-1; TRBD2 is a possible D gene (6 bases). The CDR3 extends over 13 amino acids. The germline V gene encodes CDR1 MRHNA and CDR2 SNTAGT. Trimming took off 6 bases at V and 9 bases at J, with 15 bases between the two ends. In DNA, the CDR3 is TGTGCCAGCAGGGGGACGGGAGAGGGTGAGCAGTTCTTC. Translation: CASRGTGEGEQFF.

This chain connects TRBV7-2 to TRBJ2-7, with 9 positions matching TRBD2. The germline gives CDR1 SGHTA, CDR2 FQGNSA. The CDR3 consists of 17 residues. Trimming took 1 base from V and 4 from J; bases not matched to a gene: 11. The CDR3 DNA follows: TGTGCCAGCAGCTTAGGGTTCTCGCGGGGGGGCTTGTACGAGCAGTACTTC. This gives the protein CASSLGFSRGGLYEQYF.

The chain has TRBV20-1 and TRBJ1-1; D remains unclear. Germline CDR1 and CDR2: DFQATT and SNEGSKA (reference sequence). The ends were cut back, 3 bases at V and 1 base at J, with 9 bases in the middle. The CDR3 is 13 amino acids. The CDR3 spells CSASSVANTEAFF. The CDR3 nucleotides read TGCAGTGCTAGTTCGGTAGCGAACACTGAAGCTTTCTTT.